Below are 12 T cell receptor beta chains sequenced from a single sample in a study of control samples from healthy donors and cancer patients. Sequencing was performed with immunoSEQ multiplex PCR; in TCRdb, only in-frame clones are kept and a portion is missing. The repertoire has around 77,000 clones, 92% of them found once; the top ten carry 4.5% to 7.5%. The source material was blood. These receptors were obtained from a woman aged 55-70 years in good health.

The genes are TRBV14 and TRBJ2-2; no firm D call. V lost 1 base and J lost 5, with 5 bases in between. CDR1 is SGHDN and CDR2 is FVKESK in the germline V gene. This CDR3 comprises 13 residues. CDR3 sequence reads: CASSQVRTGELFF. In DNA, the CDR3 is TGTGCCAGCAGCCAAGTTCGAACCGGGGAGCTGTTTTTT.

The chain joins TRBV7-3 to TRBJ2-6; D may be TRBD2 (6 bases). Germline-derived CDR1 and CDR2 are SGHTA and FQGTGA. The ends were cut back, 1 base at V and 0 bases at J, with 16 bases in the middle. This CDR3 is built from 19 residues. In nucleotides, the CDR3 is TGTGCCAGCAGCTTAATAACCCGGGACTCCGACTCTGGGGCCAACGTCCTGACTTTC. Translated: CASSLITRDSDSGANVLTF.

The rearrangement links TRBV28 to TRBJ1-1; D might be TRBD1 (6 bases). The ends were cut back, 2 bases at V and 4 bases at J, with 8 bases in the middle. Per the germline V gene, CDR1 is MDHEN and CDR2 is SYDVKM. The CDR3 runs 13 residues. The chain's CDR3 is CASSLGGRTEAFF. CDR3 nucleotides: TGTGCCAGCAGTTTAGGGGGCCGCACTGAAGCTTTCTTT.

The gene calls are TRBV10-1 and TRBJ2-7; 10 bases agree with TRBD2. The junction had 4 bases not matched to a gene; V was cut back by 0 bases and J by 5 bases. Germline V gene data show CDR1 as WNHNN and CDR2 as SYGVQD (reference sequence). CDR3 length equals 15 residues. Here the CDR3 reads CASSESLAGLNEQYF. CDR3 sequence (DNA): TGCGCCAGCAGTGAGTCACTAGCGGGACTAAACGAGCAGTACTTC.

The rearrangement joins TRBV19 to TRBJ1-1, with TRBD1 matching 7 bases. Germline assignment: CDR1 LNHDA and CDR2 SQIVND (reference sequence). This CDR3 has 14 amino acids. The V gene end was trimmed by 7 bases and the J gene end by 10 bases; junction bases not matched to a gene: 15. The CDR3 reads CASTSTGTEIGAFF. For the CDR3, the DNA is TGTGCCAGTACTAGTACCGGGACAGAGATTGGAGCTTTCTTT.

The V and J genes are TRBV12-3 or TRBV12-4 and TRBJ1-1, with D uncertain. This CDR3 is built from 13 residues. Trimming removed 6 bases at V and 4 bases at J, with 12 bases between. The CDR3, as DNA: TGTGCCAGCAGGCGTTTCCCGGGCACTGAAGCTTTCTTT. It encodes CASRRFPGTEAFF.

CDR3 amino acids: CASSRNSGRGGELFF. CDR3 nucleotide sequence: TGTGCCAGCAGCCGTAATAGCGGGAGAGGCGGGGAGCTGTTTTTT. The rearrangement joins TRBV3-1 (or the pseudogene TRBV3-2) to TRBJ2-2; 9 positions match TRBD2. V shed 4 bases, J shed 7 bases, and the junction held 7 bases outside the gene matches. CDR1 and CDR2 from the germline V gene are LGHDT and YNNKEL (reference sequence). The length of the CDR3 is 15 residues.

This clone was detected once. The genes are TRBV18 and TRBJ1-4, with 9 bases aligning to TRBD1. Germline V CDR1 and CDR2: KGHSH, LQKENI. The ends lost 0 bases at V and 4 bases at J; junction bases unmatched: 0. The CDR3 has 15 amino acids. CDR3 in amino acids: CASSPPGQGNEKLFF. For the CDR3, the DNA is TGTGCCAGCTCACCACCGGGACAGGGTAATGAAAAACTGTTTTTT. Using reference TRBV18 and TRBJ1-4 for the parts outside the CDR3, the full variable domain is NAGVMQNPRHLVRRRGQEARLRCSPMKGHSHVYWYRQLPEEGLKFMVYLQKENIIDESGMPKERFSAEFPKEGPSILRIQQVVRGDSAAYFCASSPPGQGNEKLFFGSGTQLSVL.

The V gene is TRBV15, the J gene TRBJ1-5, with 7 bases matching TRBD1. The J segment lost 5 bases and the V segment lost 7 bases, leaving 11 bases of the junction unmatched. Germline values: CDR1 LNHNV, CDR2 YYDKDF (reference sequence). The length of the CDR3 is 15 residues. CDR3 coding DNA: TGTGCCACCATGGAGGGACAGTACGATCATCAGCCCCAGCATTTT. Protein product: CATMEGQYDHQPQHF.

J is TRBJ1-3 and V is TRBV4-1, with D unclear. Between the trimmed V and J ends, which lost 4 bases and 8 bases, there was a span of 12 bases. In germline, CDR1 is MGHRA, CDR2 YSYEKL. This CDR3 region has 13 residues. CDR3 sequence (DNA): TGCGCCAGCAGCCCCCGAGGGAAAGACACCATATATTTT. This sequence encodes CASSPRGKDTIYF.

The chain joins TRBV28 to TRBJ2-2; D unresolved. The CDR3 is 15 amino acids. The V gene's germline CDR1 is MDHEN and CDR2 SYDVKM. Trimming stripped 6 bases from V and 2 bases from J, with 13 bases between. The CDR3 loop is CASSPHGVNTGELFF. DNA for the CDR3: TGTGCCAGCAGCCCACATGGGGTTAACACCGGGGAGCTGTTTTTT.

This clone was seen only a few times. V gene TRBV5-4 combines with J gene TRBJ2-7; the match to TRBD2 covers 8 bases. The CDR3 sequence is 14 residues long. V lost 7 bases and J lost 5; bases outside the gene matches: 11. Germline-derived CDR1 and CDR2 are SGHNT and YYREEE (reference sequence). The CDR3 protein is CASGPREGRDEQYF. DNA of the CDR3: TGTGCCAGCGGACCACGGGAGGGCCGGGACGAGCAGTACTTC.